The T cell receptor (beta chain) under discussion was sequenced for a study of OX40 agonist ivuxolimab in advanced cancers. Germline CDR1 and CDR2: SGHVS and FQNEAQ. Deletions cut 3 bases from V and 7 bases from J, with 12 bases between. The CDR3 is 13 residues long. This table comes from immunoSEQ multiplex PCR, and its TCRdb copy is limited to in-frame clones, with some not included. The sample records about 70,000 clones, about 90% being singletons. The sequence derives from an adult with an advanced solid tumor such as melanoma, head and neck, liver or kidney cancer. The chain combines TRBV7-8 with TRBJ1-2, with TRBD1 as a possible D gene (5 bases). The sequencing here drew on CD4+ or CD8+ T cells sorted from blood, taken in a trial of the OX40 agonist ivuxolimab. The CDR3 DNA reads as TGTGCCAGCAGCTTTGGCAGGGAAGGTGGCTACACCTTC. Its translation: CASSFGREGGYTF. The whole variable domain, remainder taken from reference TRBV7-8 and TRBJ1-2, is GAGVSQSPRYKVAKRGQDVALRCDPISGHVSLFWYQQALGQGPEFLTYFQNEAQLDKSGLPSDRFFAERPEGSVSTLKIQRTQQEDSAVYLCASSFGREGGYTFGSGTRLTVV.